This TCR beta chain was retrieved from a study of blood T cell repertoires in COVID-19. The wider study: Sites in the United States, Italy and Spain provided acute and convalescent COVID-19 samples. PBMCs, B-cell-depleted T cells, or T cells provided the cDNA or gDNA that made up the material.

The CDR3 sequence is 11 residues long. Trimming took 5 bases from V and 8 from J, leaving 6 bases between them. In the source study's methods: Counts of nucleated cells, estimated from reference gene primer amplification, were obtained. The assay was immunoSEQ multiplex PCR, and TCRdb's table has in-frame clones only and misses some. V, J and clone size reflect that table, while D and trimming were determined from the DNA. The sample lists 240,000 or so clones; about 85% were seen once. The specimen sequenced was peripheral blood. This TCR was recovered from a man aged 25-45 years who had recovered from COVID-19. The chain links TRBV12-3 or TRBV12-4 to TRBJ2-2, with D unclear. This CDR3 reads CASSPPGELFF. CDR3 sequence (DNA): TGTGCCAGCAGTCCCCCAGGGGAGCTGTTTTTT.